This T cell receptor (beta chain) was captured in a study of blood T cell repertoires in COVID-19 (TCRdb year 2020). About the study as a whole: Samples covering the acute and convalescent phases of COVID-19 were provided by collaborators in the United States, Italy and Spain. The prospective study material was composed of cDNA or gDNA derived from T cells, B-cell-depleted T cells, or PBMCs. Subjects who had been exposed to COVID-19, were actively infected with it, or had recovered from it provided the deeply sampled blood TCRbeta repertoires that made up the dataset. A freely available public database, intended as a resource for researchers studying the immune response to SARS-CoV-2, is where the repertoires were released. The samples were drawn from two sources: the first 160 participants of the ongoing ImmuneRACE study, and fewer than 1,500 subjects contributed by 6 global collaborators. The sample metadata nearly always contained a de-identified subject ID, COVID-19 status, age in years and sex. Where available, HLA class I and class II types were taken from metadata supplied by the sample provider and were not determined by assay-based typing. Overall study results and their limits: Clinical and demographic metadata were provided uncurated, with the amount varying by source and participant.

TCRbeta CDR3 regions were amplified from genomic DNA using the immunoSEQ Assay, a bias-controlled multiplex PCR. As for the authors' bioinformatics: The number of nucleated cells in each sample was estimated from the amplification of reference gene primers within the assay. To quantify the absolute abundance of each unique TCRbeta CDR3 rearrangement, sequence reads were collapsed and filtered. For each sample, productive Simpson clonality was calculated by taking the square root of Simpson's diversity index across productive rearrangements. TCRdb took this table from immuneACCESS and kept in-frame rearrangements with V and J called. Such tables lack part of the clones; where checked against another copy, unresolved V genes explain under half of the gap, and the rest is unexplained. From that table come the V and J calls and clone size; the DNA was used to work out D and trimming. The sample profile shows approximately 300,000 clones; around four fifths of them were found once. The biggest ten clones account for less than 4.5% of the sample.

Each collaborating institution followed its own protocols to collect whole blood in K2EDTA tubes. For TCRbeta analysis, collaborators shipped samples as frozen whole blood, isolated PBMCs, or DNA extracted from either of those sample types. Reading the germline V gene gives CDR1 MDHEN and CDR2 SYDVKM. From V the trimming removes 5 bases and from J it removes 5 bases, while the gene matches leave 11 bases of the junction unaccounted for. Counted from cysteine to phenylalanine, this CDR3 has 16 amino acids. This entry keeps only the CDR3 DNA: 48 bases, framed from base 1. Points on this clone: Its cognate antigen has yet to be identified. Per-nucleotide qualities are absent, and no much larger clonotype sits a single base away.

The rearrangement joined TRBV28 to TRBJ1-5; the junction holds 8 bases that match TRBD1. The sequence came from a woman aged 50 to 60 with active or convalescent COVID-19. Sequencing used peripheral blood. CDR3 region: CASSPSGQGPHQPQHF. Here is the DNA: TGTGCCAGCAGTCCCTCCGGACAGGGCCCTCATCAGCCCCAGCATTTT.